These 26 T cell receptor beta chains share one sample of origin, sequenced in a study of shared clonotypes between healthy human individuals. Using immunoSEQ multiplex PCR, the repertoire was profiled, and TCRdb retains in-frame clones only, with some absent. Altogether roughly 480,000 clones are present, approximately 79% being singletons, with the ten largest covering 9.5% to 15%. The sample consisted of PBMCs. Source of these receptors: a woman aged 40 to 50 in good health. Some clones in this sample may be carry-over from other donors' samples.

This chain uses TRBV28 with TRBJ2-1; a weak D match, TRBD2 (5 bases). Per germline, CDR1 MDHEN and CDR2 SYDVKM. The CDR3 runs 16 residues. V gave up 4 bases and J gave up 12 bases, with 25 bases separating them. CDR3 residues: CASSSPWGVVNDRQFF. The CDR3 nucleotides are TGTGCCAGCAGTTCCCCCTGGGGAGTAGTGAACGATAGGCAGTTCTTC.

The CDR3 DNA sequence: TGTGCCAGCAGTCAACTACTGAACACCGGGGAGCTGTTTTTT. Its protein product is CASSQLLNTGELFF. This chain joins TRBV2 and TRBJ2-2; the D is unclear. Germline lookup yields CDR1 SNHLY and CDR2 FYNNEI. The CDR3 contains 14 residues. Between the trimmed V and J ends, which lost 5 bases and 1 base, there was a span of 8 bases.

The CDR3: CASSPGQRGDSYNEQFF. The CDR3 DNA reads TGCGCCAGCTCCCCCGGGCAGCGTGGGGACTCCTACAATGAGCAGTTCTTC. This chain uses TRBV10-1 with TRBJ2-1; D remains unclear. Germline CDR1 and CDR2: WNHNN and SYGVQD (reference sequence). CDR3 length: 17 amino acids. Deletions cut 8 bases from V and 0 bases from J, with 20 bases between.

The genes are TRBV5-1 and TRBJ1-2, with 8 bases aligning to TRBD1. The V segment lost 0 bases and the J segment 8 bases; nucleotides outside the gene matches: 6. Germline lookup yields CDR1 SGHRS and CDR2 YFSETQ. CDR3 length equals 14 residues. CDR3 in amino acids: CASSLETGVGGYTF. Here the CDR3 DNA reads TGCGCCAGCAGCTTGGAGACAGGGGTAGGGGGCTACACCTTC.

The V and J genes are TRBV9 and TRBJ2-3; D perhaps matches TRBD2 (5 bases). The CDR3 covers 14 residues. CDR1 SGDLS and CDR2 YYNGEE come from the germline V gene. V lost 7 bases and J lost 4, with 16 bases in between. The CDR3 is CASGPHGVSDTQYF. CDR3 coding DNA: TGTGCCAGCGGTCCCCACGGGGTCTCAGATACGCAGTATTTT.

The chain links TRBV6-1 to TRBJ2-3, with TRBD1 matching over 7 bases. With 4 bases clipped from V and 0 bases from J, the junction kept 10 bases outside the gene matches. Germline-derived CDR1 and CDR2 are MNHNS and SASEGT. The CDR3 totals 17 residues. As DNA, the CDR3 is TGTGCCAGCAGTGCCAGGGGGAGACAGAAGAGCACAGATACGCAGTATTTT. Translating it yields CASSARGRQKSTDTQYF.

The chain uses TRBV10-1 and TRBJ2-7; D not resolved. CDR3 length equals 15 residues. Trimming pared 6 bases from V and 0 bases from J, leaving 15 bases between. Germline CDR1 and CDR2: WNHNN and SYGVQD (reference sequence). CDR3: CASRHTTQSSYEQYF. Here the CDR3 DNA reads TGCGCCAGCAGGCACACGACACAGAGCTCCTACGAGCAGTACTTC.

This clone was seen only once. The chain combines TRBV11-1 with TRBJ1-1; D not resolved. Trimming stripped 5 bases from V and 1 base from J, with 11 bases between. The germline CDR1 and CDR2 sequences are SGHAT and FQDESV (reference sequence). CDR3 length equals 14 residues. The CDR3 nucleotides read TGTGCCAGCAGCCCTGACAAACCGAACACTGAAGCTTTCTTT. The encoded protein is CASSPDKPNTEAFF.

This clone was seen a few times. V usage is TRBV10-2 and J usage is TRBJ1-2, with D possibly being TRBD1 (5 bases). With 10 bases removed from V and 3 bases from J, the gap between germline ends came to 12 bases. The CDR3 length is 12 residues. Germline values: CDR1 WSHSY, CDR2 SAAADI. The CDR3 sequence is CATGGGHYGYTF. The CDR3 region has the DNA TGCGCCACCGGTGGGGGACACTATGGCTACACCTTC.

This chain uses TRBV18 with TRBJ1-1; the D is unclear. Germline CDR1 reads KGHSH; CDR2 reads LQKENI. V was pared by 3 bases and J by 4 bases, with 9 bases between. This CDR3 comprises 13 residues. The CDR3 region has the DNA TGTGCCAGCTCACCCGGGCCGAGCACTGAAGCTTTCTTT. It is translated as CASSPGPSTEAFF.

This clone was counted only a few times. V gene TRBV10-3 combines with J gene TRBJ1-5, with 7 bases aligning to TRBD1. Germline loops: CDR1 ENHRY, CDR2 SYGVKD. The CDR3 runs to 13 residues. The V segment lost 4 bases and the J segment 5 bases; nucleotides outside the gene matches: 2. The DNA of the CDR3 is TGTGCCATCAGTGGGGACAGCGATCAGCCCCAGCATTTT. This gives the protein CAISGDSDQPQHF.

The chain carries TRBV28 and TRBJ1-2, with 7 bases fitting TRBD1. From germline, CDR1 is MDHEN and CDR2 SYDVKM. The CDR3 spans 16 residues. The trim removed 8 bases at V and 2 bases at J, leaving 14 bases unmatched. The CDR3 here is CASSWGRGSTNYGYTF. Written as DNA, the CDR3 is TGTGCCAGCTCCTGGGGCAGGGGGAGTACGAACTATGGCTACACCTTC.

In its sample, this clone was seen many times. Here the CDR3 DNA reads TGCGCCAGCAGCTTGGGTTCCGGAAAAACCTACGAGCAGTACTTC. Protein product: CASSLGSGKTYEQYF. V is TRBV5-1 and J is TRBJ2-7; D uncertain. The length of the CDR3 is 15 residues. Germline values: CDR1 SGHRS, CDR2 YFSETQ. Trimming pared 0 bases from V and 2 bases from J, leaving 12 bases between.

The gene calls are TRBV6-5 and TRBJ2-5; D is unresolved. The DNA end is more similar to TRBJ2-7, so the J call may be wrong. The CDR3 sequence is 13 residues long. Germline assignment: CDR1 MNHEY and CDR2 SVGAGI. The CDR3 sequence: CASTQRKGYEQYF. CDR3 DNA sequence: TGTGCCAGCACTCAAAGAAAGGGCTACGAGCAGTACTTC.

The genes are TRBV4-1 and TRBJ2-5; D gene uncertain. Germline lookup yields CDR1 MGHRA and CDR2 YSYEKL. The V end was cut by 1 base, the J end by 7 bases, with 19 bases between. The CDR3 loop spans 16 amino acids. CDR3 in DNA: TGCGCCAGCAGCCAAGGAGAATATTGGCAGAGAGGGACCCAGTACTTC. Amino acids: CASSQGEYWQRGTQYF.

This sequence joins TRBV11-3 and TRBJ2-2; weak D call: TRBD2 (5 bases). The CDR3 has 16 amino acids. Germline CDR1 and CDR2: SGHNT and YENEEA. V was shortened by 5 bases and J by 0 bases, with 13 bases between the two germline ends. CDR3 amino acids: CASSPQTRANTGELFF. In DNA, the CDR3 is TGTGCCAGCAGCCCTCAGACGCGGGCGAACACCGGGGAGCTGTTTTTT.

CDR3 nucleotides: TGCAGCGCCCCAGCGCGGGGGGGGGACACTGAAGCTTTCTTT. It is translated as CSAPARGGDTEAFF. The rearrangement uses TRBV29-1 and TRBJ1-1; weak D call: TRBD1 (5 bases). Trimming stripped 7 bases from V and 3 bases from J, with 18 bases between. Per germline, CDR1 SQVTM and CDR2 ANQGSEA. The CDR3 has 14 amino acids.

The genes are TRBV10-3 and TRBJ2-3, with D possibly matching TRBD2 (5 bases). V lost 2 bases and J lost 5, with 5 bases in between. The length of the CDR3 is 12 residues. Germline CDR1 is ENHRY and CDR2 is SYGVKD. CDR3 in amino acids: CAISEGRDTQYF. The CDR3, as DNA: TGTGCCATCAGTGAGGGGAGAGATACGCAGTATTTT.

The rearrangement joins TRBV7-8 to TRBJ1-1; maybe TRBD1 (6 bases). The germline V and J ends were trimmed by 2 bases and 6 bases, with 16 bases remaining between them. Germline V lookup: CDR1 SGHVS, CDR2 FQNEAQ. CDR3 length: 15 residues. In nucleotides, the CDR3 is TGTGCCAGCAGCTTAACAGGGACATACCCCCCTGAAGCTTTCTTT. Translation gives CASSLTGTYPPEAFF.

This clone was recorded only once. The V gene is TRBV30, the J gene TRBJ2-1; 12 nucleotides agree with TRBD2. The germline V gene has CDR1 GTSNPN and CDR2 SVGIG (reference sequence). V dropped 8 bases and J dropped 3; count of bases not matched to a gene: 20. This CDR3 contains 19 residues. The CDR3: CARTPPGLAGRNHYNEQFF. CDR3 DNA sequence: TGTGCCCGGACCCCCCCGGGACTAGCGGGTAGAAATCACTACAATGAGCAGTTCTTC.

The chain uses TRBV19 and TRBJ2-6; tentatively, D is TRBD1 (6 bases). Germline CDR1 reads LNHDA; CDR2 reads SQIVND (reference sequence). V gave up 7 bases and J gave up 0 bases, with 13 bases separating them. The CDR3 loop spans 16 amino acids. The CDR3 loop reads CASKGETPSGANVLTF. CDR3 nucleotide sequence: TGTGCCAGTAAGGGGGAGACCCCCTCTGGGGCCAACGTCCTGACTTTC.

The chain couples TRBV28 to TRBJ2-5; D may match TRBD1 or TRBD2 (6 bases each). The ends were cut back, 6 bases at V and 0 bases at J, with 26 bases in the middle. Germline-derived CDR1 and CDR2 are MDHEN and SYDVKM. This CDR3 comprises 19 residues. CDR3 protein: CASRLKGGPKNSYQETQYF. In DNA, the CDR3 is TGTGCCAGCAGACTAAAGGGGGGACCAAAAAACTCGTACCAAGAGACCCAGTACTTC.

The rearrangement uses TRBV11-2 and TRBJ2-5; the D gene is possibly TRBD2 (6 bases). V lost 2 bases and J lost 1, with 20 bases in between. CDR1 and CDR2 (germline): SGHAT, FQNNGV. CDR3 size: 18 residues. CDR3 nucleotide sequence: TGTGCCAGCAGCTTATTGCAGGGAGGAAGGATTATCCAAGAGACCCAGTACTTC. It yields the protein CASSLLQGGRIIQETQYF.

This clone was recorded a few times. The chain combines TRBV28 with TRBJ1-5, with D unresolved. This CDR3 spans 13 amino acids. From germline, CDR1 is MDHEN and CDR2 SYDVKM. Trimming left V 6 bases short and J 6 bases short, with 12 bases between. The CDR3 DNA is TGTGCCAGCAGCCCGCCCGTGGGTCAGCCCCAGCATTTT. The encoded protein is CASSPPVGQPQHF.

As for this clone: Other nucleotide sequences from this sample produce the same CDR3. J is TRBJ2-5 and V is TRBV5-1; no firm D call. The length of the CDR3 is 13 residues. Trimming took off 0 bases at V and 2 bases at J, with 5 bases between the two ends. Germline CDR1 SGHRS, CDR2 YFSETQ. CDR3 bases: TGCGCCAGCAGCTTGGAGGGTCAAGAGACCCAGTACTTC. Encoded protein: CASSLEGQETQYF.

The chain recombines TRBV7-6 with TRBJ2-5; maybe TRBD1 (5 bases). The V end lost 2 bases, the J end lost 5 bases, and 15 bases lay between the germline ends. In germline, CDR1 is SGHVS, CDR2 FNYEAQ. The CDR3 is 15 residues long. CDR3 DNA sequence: TGTGCCAGCAGCTTAATCCAGGGTTTCCGTGAGACCCAGTACTTC. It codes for CASSLIQGFRETQYF.